This T cell receptor beta chain derives from a study of T cell responses to AZD1222 COVID-19 vaccine. This clone was observed a handful of times. The antigen is unknown. Findings and limits, study-wide: Rises in breadth and depth of Spike-specific TCRs came after two AZD1222 doses. Most donors were white British and more were female, and clonal diversity was possibly underestimated. Baseline seropositivity occurred in only a handful of AZD1222 recipients.

Using immunoSEQ multiplex PCR, the repertoire was profiled, and TCRdb retains in-frame clones only, with some absent. Of fewer than 250,000 clones in the sample, under 95% were seen once. The source of this sequence is an adult in good health. Here the sequenced sample was peripheral blood, taken on day 0 of MenACWY control vaccination.

The CDR3 bases are TGCAGTGCCTGGGGGGCCGAGCAGTTCTTC. Amino acid sequence: CSAWGAEQFF. The rearrangement uses TRBV20-1 and TRBJ2-1; perhaps D is TRBD1 or TRBD2 (6 bases each). The CDR3 runs to 10 residues. V gave up 6 bases and J gave up 10 bases, with 10 bases separating them. In germline, CDR1 is DFQATT, CDR2 SNEGSKA (reference sequence).